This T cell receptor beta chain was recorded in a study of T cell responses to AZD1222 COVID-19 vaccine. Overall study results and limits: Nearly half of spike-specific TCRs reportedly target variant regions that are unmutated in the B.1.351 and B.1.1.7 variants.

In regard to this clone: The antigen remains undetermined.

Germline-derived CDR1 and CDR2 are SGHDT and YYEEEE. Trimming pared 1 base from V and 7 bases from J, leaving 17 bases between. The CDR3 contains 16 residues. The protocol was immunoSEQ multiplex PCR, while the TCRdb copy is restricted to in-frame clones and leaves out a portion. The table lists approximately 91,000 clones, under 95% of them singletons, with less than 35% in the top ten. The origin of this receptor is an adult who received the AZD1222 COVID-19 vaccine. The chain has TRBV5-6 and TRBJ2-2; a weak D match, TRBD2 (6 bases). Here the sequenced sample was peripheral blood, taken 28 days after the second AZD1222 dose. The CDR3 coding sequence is TGTGCCAGCAGCTTGCCTAGGTCGGCTAGCGACGGGGAGCTGTTTTTT. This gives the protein CASSLPRSASDGELFF.